These T cell receptor beta chains were read from a single sample in a study of beta chain features in type 1 diabetes. Repertoires were generated with immunoSEQ multiplex PCR, while TCRdb's copy carries only in-frame clones and drops some. Counted here are 350,000 to 400,000 clones, around 16% occurring once; the ten biggest clones make up about 0.019%. Sequenced: naive CD4+ T cells from blood. The origin of the receptors is a woman aged 18-29 years in good health. The CDR3 runs from the conserved cysteine through the conserved F or W. The order of the fields is clone size, J gene, V gene, D gene, CDR3 DNA, CDR3 protein. A D gene is named only where the DNA matches it firmly. Only part of the rows carry a size: once, few, many, or a class if the clone is expanded.

few | TRBJ2-7 | TRBV15 | - | TGTGCCACCAGCAGCGGGACTTTTCTACGCGAGCAGTACTTC | CATSSGTFLREQYF
few | TRBJ2-1 | TRBV10-3 | - | TGTGCCATCAGTGATCAGGGACATTACAATGAGCAGTTCTTC | CAISDQGHYNEQFF
few | TRBJ2-1 | TRBV19 | - | TGTGCCAGTGCATTGGAGGGAAGCTCCTACAATGAGCAGTTCTTC | CASALEGSSYNEQFF
- | TRBJ2-1 | TRBV18 | TRBD2 | TGTGCCAGCTCGCCAGCTAGCGGAGGGTACAATGAGCAGTTCTTC | CASSPASGGYNEQFF
few | TRBJ2-1 | TRBV7-9 | TRBD2 | TGTGCCAGCAGCCCCCTGGCGGGAGGGCTTAATGAGCAGTTCTTC | CASSPLAGGLNEQFF
- | TRBJ2-5 | TRBV30 | TRBD2 | TGTGCCTCCACTCACTCGGGACTACAAGAGACCCAGTACTTC | CASTHSGLQETQYF
- | TRBJ1-2 | TRBV4-1 | - | TGCGCCAGCAGCGAACCTTGGACAACTAACTATGGCTACACCTTC | CASSEPWTTNYGYTF
few | TRBJ1-2 | TRBV27 | - | TGTGCCAGCAGTCCAGCAGGGTACCGTGGCTACACCTTC | CASSPAGYRGYTF
few | TRBJ2-6 | TRBV9 | TRBD2 | TGTGCCAGCAGCGACAGGCTAACGGGGGGTCAGTTCTCTGGGGCCAACGTCCTGACTTTC | CASSDRLTGGQFSGANVLTF
few | TRBJ1-1 | TRBV7-8 | TRBD1 | TGTGCCAGCAGCGGACAGGCGAACACTGAAGCTTTCTTT | CASSGQANTEAFF
- | TRBJ1-3 | TRBV15 | - | TGTGCCACCAGCAGAATGGACAACTCTGGAAACACCATATATTTT | CATSRMDNSGNTIYF
few | TRBJ1-5 | TRBV4-2 | TRBD1 | TGTGCCAGCAGCTCCGGACAGGGCAACAATCAGCCCCAGCATTTT | CASSSGQGNNQPQHF
- | TRBJ2-1 | TRBV5-1 | - | TGCGCCAGCAGCTTGGGCGGATACAATGAGCAGTTCTTC | CASSLGGYNEQFF
- | TRBJ2-1 | TRBV28 | - | TGTGCCAGCAGTCCCCCGGGCTACAATGAGCAGTTCTTC | CASSPPGYNEQFF
- | TRBJ2-7 | TRBV29-1 | TRBD1 | TGCAGCGTTCAGGACAGGTTGACCTACGAGCAGTACTTC | CSVQDRLTYEQYF
few | TRBJ2-1 | TRBV30 | TRBD2 | TGTGCCTGGACCACTAGCGGGAAGCAGTTCTTC | CAWTTSGKQFF
- | TRBJ2-3 | TRBV27 | TRBD2 | TGTGCCAGCAGTCTTGGGAGGGGAGATACGCAGTATTTT | CASSLGRGDTQYF
few | TRBJ2-1 | TRBV9 | - | TGTGCCAGCAGCGTAAAGCTACTCGGAGGGCCCTACAATGAGCAGTTCTTC | CASSVKLLGGPYNEQFF
- | TRBJ2-1 | TRBV7-3 | TRBD2 | TGTGCCAGCAGCTTACGACTAGCGGGAGTGTTTAATGAGCAGTTCTTC | CASSLRLAGVFNEQFF
few | TRBJ2-1 | TRBV28 | TRBD1 | TGTGCCAGCAGTGGGACAGGGGGTTGGAATGAGCAGTTCTTC | CASSGTGGWNEQFF
few | TRBJ2-3 | TRBV7-2 | TRBD2 | TGTGCCAGCAGTCCCCAAGTGGGGAGGGGAGATACGCAGTATTTT | CASSPQVGRGDTQYF
few | TRBJ2-7 | TRBV30 | TRBD2 | TGTGCCTGGAGTGTACTAGCGGGACCCTACGAGCAGTACTTC | CAWSVLAGPYEQYF
few | TRBJ2-2 | TRBV15 | TRBD2 | TGTGCCACCAGCAGAGGTGGGACTAGCCATCCTGGGGAGCTGTTTTTT | CATSRGGTSHPGELFF
- | TRBJ2-1 | TRBV9 | TRBD1 | TGTGCCAGCAGCGTAGGTATTGGGACAGTTAGTCACAATGAGCAGTTCTTC | CASSVGIGTVSHNEQFF
few | TRBJ2-5 | TRBV28 | TRBD2 | TGTGCCAGCAGGGCTAGCGGGTGGGAGGGAGAGACCCAGTACTTC | CASRASGWEGETQYF
few | TRBJ1-1 | TRBV7-2 | - | TGTGCCAGCAGCCGGGGAGTGAACACTGAAGCTTTCTTT | CASSRGVNTEAFF
few | TRBJ1-2 | TRBV4-2 | - | TGTGCCAGCAGCCAAGGGCATGGTCCCGACTTAGACCATGGCTACACCTTC | CASSQGHGPDLDHGYTF
few | TRBJ2-3 | TRBV30 | TRBD2 | TGTGCCTGGAGAGGAGCGGGAGAGGGAGATACGCAGTATTTT | CAWRGAGEGDTQYF
few | TRBJ2-3 | TRBV28 | - | TGTGCCAGCATCGAAGGGGGGTTGCGGGAGAAAGCAGATACGCAGTATTTT | CASIEGGLREKADTQYF